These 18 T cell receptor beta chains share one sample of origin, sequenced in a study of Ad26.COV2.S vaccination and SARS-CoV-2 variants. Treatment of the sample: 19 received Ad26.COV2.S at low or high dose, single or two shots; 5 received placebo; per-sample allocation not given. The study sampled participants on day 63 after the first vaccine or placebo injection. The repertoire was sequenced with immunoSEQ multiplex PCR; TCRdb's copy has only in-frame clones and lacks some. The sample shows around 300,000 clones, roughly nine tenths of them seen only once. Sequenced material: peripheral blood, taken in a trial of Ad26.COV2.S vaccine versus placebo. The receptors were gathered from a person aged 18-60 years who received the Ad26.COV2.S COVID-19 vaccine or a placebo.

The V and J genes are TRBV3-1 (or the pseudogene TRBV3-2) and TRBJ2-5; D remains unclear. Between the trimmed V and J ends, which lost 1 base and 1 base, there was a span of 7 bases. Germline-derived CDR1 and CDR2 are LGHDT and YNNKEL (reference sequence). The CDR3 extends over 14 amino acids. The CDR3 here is CASSQAPSQETQYF. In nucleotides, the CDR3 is TGTGCCAGCAGCCAAGCTCCCTCCCAAGAGACCCAGTACTTC.

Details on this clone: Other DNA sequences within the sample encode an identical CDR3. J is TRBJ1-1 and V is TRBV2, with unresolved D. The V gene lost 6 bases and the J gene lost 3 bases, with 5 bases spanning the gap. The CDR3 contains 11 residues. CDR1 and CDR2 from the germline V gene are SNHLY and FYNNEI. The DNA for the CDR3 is TGTGCCAGCAGACGTGACACTGAAGCTTTCTTT. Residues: CASRRDTEAFF.

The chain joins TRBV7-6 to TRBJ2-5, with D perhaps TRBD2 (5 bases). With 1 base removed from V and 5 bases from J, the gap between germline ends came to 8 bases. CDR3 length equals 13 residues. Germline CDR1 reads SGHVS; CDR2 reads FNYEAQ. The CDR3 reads CASSLGGLETQYF. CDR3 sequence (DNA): TGTGCCAGCAGCTTAGGAGGGTTGGAGACCCAGTACTTC.

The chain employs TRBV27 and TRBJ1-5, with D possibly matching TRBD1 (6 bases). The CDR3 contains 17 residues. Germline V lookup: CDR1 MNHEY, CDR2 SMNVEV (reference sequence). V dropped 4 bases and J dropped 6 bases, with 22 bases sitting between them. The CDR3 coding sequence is TGTGCCAGCAGTTCCCTCCTAGGGGGGCCGCATACTCAGCCCCAGCATTTT. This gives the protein CASSSLLGGPHTQPQHF.

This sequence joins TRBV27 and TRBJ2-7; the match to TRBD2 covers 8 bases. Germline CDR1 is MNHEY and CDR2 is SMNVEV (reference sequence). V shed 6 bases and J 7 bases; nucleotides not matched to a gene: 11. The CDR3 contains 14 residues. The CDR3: CASRSLGGAREQYF. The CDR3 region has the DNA TGTGCCAGCAGATCCCTCGGGGGGGCGAGGGAGCAGTACTTC.

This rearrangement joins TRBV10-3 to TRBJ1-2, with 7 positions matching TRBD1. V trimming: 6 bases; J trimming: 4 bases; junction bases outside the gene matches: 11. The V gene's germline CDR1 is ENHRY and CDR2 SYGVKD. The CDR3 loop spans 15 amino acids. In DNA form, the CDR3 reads TGTGCCATCAGGGCAACAGGGGTCGTATCCTATGGCTACACCTTC. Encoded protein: CAIRATGVVSYGYTF.

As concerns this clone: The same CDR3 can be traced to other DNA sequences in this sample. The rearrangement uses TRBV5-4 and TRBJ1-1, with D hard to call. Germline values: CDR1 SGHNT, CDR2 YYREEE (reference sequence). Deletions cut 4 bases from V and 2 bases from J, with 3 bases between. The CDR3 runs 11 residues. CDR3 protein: CASSLNTEAFF. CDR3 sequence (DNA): TGTGCCAGCAGCCTTAACACTGAAGCTTTCTTT.

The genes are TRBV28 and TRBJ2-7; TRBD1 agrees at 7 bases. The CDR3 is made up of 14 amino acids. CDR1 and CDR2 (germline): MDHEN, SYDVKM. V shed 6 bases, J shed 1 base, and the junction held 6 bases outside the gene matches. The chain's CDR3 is CASSTGTESYEQYF. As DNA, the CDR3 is TGTGCCAGCAGCACCGGGACAGAATCCTACGAGCAGTACTTC.

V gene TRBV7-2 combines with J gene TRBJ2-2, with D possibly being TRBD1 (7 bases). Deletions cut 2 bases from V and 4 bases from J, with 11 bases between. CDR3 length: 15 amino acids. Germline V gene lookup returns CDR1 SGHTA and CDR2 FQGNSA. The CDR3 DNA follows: TGTGCCAGCAGCTTACCGCAGGGGGGCACCGGGGAGCTGTTTTTT. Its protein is CASSLPQGGTGELFF.

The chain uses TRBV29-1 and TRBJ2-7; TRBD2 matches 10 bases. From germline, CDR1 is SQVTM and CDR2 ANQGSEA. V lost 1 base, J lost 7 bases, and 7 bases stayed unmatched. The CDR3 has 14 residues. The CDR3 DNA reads TGCAGCGTTGAAGGTGGGTTAGCGGGAGGTGAGCAGTACTTC. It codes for CSVEGGLAGGEQYF.

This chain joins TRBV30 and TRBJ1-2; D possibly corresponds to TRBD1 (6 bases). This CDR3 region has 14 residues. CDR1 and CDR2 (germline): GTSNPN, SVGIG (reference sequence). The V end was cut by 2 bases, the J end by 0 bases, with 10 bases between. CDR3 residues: CAWSLYRANYGYTF. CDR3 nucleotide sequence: TGTGCCTGGAGTCTTTACAGGGCTAACTATGGCTACACCTTC.

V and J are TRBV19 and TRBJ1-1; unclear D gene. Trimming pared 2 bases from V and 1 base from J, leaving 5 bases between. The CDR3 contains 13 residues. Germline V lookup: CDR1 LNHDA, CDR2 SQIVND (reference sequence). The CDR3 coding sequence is TGTGCCAGTAGTATACTGACGAACACTGAAGCTTTCTTT. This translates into CASSILTNTEAFF.

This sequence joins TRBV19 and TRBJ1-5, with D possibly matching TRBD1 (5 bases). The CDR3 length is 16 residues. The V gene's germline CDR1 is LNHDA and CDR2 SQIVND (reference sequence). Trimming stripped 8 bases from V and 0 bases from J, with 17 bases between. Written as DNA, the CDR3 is TGTGCCAGTGGCCTCCCCGGACATAATAGCAATCAGCCCCAGCATTTT. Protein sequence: CASGLPGHNSNQPQHF.

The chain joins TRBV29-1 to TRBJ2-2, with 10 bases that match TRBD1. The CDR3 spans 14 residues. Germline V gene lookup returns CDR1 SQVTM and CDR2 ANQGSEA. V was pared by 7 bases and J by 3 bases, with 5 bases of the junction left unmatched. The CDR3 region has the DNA TGCAGCGCCCCGGGACAGGGGTACACCGGGGAGCTGTTTTTT. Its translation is CSAPGQGYTGELFF.

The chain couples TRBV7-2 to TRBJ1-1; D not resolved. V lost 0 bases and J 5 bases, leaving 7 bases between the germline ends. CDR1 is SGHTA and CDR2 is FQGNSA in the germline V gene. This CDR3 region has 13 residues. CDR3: CASSLAPGTEAFF. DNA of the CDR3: TGTGCCAGCAGCTTAGCCCCGGGTACTGAAGCTTTCTTT.

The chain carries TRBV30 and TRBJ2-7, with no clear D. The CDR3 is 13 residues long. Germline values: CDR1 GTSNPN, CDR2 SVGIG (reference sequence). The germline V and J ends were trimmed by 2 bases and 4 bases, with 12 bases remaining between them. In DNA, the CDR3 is TGTGCCTGGAGTCCGGGTCCCGAATACGAGCAGTACTTC. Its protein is CAWSPGPEYEQYF.

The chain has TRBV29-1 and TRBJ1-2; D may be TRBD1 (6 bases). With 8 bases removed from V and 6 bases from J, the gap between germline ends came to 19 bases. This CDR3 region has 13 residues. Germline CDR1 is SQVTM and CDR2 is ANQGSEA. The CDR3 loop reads CSSDRGRDNGYTF. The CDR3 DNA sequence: TGCAGCTCTGACCGGGGGCGAGACAATGGCTACACCTTC.

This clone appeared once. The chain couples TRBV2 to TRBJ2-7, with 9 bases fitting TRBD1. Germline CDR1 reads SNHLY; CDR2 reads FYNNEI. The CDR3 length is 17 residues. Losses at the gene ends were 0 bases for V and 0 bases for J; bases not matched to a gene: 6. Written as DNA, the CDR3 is TGTGCCAGCAGTGAAGCGGGGGGGACAGGGTACTCCTACGAGCAGTACTTC. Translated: CASSEAGGTGYSYEQYF.